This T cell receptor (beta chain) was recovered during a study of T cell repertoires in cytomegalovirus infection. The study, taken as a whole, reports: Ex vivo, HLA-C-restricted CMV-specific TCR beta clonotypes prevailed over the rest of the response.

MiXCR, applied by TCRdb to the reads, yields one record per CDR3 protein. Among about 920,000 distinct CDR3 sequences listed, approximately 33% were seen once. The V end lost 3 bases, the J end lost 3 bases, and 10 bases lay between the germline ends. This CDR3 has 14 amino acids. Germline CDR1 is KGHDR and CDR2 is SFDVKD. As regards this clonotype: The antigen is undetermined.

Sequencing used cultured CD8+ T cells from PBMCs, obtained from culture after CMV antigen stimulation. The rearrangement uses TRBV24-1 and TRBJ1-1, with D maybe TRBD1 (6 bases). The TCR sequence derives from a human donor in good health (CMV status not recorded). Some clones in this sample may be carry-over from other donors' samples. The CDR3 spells CATSDNRVDTEAFF. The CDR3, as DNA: TGTGCCACCAGTGATAACAGGGTCGACACTGAAGCTTTCTTT.